This T cell receptor (beta chain) was identified in a study of blood T cell repertoires in COVID-19. For the study at large: Collection of acute and convalescent COVID-19 samples took place in the United States, Italy and Spain.

Data came from immunoSEQ multiplex PCR; TCRdb stores just in-frame clones and leaves some out. The repertoire has over 45,000 clones, roughly nine tenths of them found once; the top ten carry about 27%. Germline lookup yields CDR1 MNHEY and CDR2 SVGEGT. Trimming removed 6 bases from V and 9 bases from J; junction bases left unmatched: 15. This CDR3 comprises 15 residues. Sequenced sample: peripheral blood. The TCR originated in a woman older than 75 with acute or convalescent COVID-19. V gene TRBV6-2 or TRBV6-3 combines with J gene TRBJ2-5, with 8 bases that match TRBD2. The CDR3 is CASSDLGGGLTAQYF. The CDR3 DNA follows: TGTGCCAGCAGCGATCTCGGGGGGGGACTCACAGCCCAGTACTTC.